A single sample gave rise to the 30 T cell receptor beta chains below, sequenced in a study of blood T cell repertoires in COVID-19 (dated by TCRdb to between 2020 and 2021). Library creation used the immunoSEQ multiplex PCR assay. What TCRdb holds here is the immuneACCESS table cut down to in-frame rearrangements. Part of the clones is not present; checked against another copy, under half of the missing clones reflect an unresolved V gene, and the others are unexplained. The sample profile shows 390,000 or so clones; over 75% of them were found once. The ten largest clones take up 1% of the sample. Input material: PBMCs or T cells enriched from blood (not recorded which). These receptors originate from a man aged 18-30 years who had recovered from COVID-19.

The chain uses TRBV21-1 and TRBJ1-3. TRBV21-1 is tagged as a pseudogene. The CDR3 covers 16 residues. CDR3 nucleotide sequence: TGTGCCAGCAGCAAATGGAGCGTTTGCTCTGGAAACACCATATATTTT. Protein product: CASSKWSVCSGNTIYF.

This clone was observed a single time. The gene calls are TRBV29-1 and TRBJ2-1; 9 bases align to TRBD1. Per germline, CDR1 SQVTM and CDR2 ANQGSEA. This CDR3 comprises 11 residues. The junction had 5 bases not matched to a gene; V was cut back by 2 bases and J by 15 bases. The CDR3 region is CSVERDRVGFF. CDR3 in DNA: TGCAGCGTTGAAAGGGACAGGGTCGGGTTCTTC.

This CDR3 is CASSPLQDNQPQHF. The CDR3, as DNA: TGCGCCAGCAGCCCCCTCCAGGACAATCAGCCCCAGCATTTT. The rearrangement uses TRBV4-1 and TRBJ1-5; D remains ambiguous. The ends were cut back, 4 bases at V and 3 bases at J, with 10 bases in the middle. The CDR3 has 14 residues. The germline V gene has CDR1 MGHRA and CDR2 YSYEKL.

The chain uses TRBV7-9 and TRBJ2-1; D is perhaps TRBD1 (6 bases). The CDR3 length is 12 residues. Between the trimmed V and J ends, which lost 5 bases and 7 bases, there was a span of 9 bases. CDR1 SEHNR and CDR2 FQNEAQ come from the germline V gene (reference sequence). For the CDR3, the DNA is TGTGCCAGCAGCCCTGGACAGAATGAGCAGTTCTTC. Amino acids: CASSPGQNEQFF.

This chain uses TRBV24-1 with TRBJ1-2, with 7 bases lining up with TRBD1. The V gene end was trimmed by 6 bases and the J gene end by 6 bases; junction bases not matched to a gene: 6. Germline CDR1 reads KGHDR; CDR2 reads SFDVKD. The CDR3 totals 13 residues. CDR3 loop: CATSRKTGNGYTF. CDR3 coding DNA: TGTGCCACCAGTAGGAAGACAGGGAATGGCTACACCTTC.

The CDR3 is CASSVFQPGSSGNTIYF. Here the CDR3 DNA reads TGTGCCAGCAGCGTATTTCAGCCGGGATCCTCTGGAAACACCATATATTTT. The genes are TRBV9 and TRBJ1-3, with D unresolved. The V end was cut by 1 base, the J end by 0 bases, with 14 bases between. Per germline, CDR1 SGDLS and CDR2 YYNGEE. This CDR3 comprises 17 residues.

As regards this clone: The same CDR3 arises from other DNA sequences in this sample as well. The rearrangement links TRBV5-1 to TRBJ2-2, with TRBD2 identical over 13 bases. The junction had 0 bases not matched to a gene; V was cut back by 1 base and J by 6 bases. Germline CDR1 SGHRS, CDR2 YFSETQ. This CDR3 is 15 amino acids long. CDR3 DNA: TGCGCCAGCAGCTTGACTAGCGGGGGGGCCGGGGAGCTGTTTTTT. This encodes CASSLTSGGAGELFF.

The rearrangement uses TRBV5-1 and TRBJ1-1; 8 nucleotides agree with TRBD1. The CDR3 runs to 15 residues. Germline trimming cut 0 bases from V and 5 bases from J; bases unmatched to any gene: 6. Per the germline V gene, CDR1 is SGHRS and CDR2 is YFSETQ. CDR3 in amino acids: CASSLAVTGATEAFF. In DNA, the CDR3 is TGCGCCAGCAGCTTGGCCGTGACAGGGGCAACTGAAGCTTTCTTT.

The rearrangement links TRBV5-1 to TRBJ2-5; TRBD2 agrees at 10 bases. V was pared by 4 bases and J by 3 bases, with 3 bases of the junction left unmatched. There are 14 residues in the CDR3. Germline CDR1 and CDR2: SGHRS and YFSETQ. This CDR3 is CASSVLAGEETQYF. The DNA for the CDR3 is TGCGCCAGCAGCGTCCTAGCGGGGGAAGAGACCCAGTACTTC.

The chain recombines TRBV28 with TRBJ1-2; D may be TRBD1 (6 bases). V dropped 7 bases and J dropped 3 bases, with 18 bases sitting between them. CDR3 length: 15 residues. From germline, CDR1 is MDHEN and CDR2 SYDVKM. As DNA, the CDR3 is TGTGCCAGCATTGGTGGGGGCGCAGGGGACTATGGCTACACCTTC. Its translation is CASIGGGAGDYGYTF.

V usage is TRBV7-9 and J usage is TRBJ2-7, with 7 bases identical to TRBD2. Looked up from germline, CDR1 is SEHNR and CDR2 is FQNEAQ (reference sequence). J was trimmed by 7 bases and V by 1 base; bases with no gene match: 7. The CDR3 consists of 14 residues. The CDR3 nucleotides are TGTGCCAGCAGCTTAGTAGGTCAGGGAGGGGAGCAGTACTTC. This encodes CASSLVGQGGEQYF.

This chain uses TRBV7-2 with TRBJ1-6, with 7 bases aligning to TRBD1. Trimming cost V 0 bases and J 5 bases; bases outside gene matches: 7. The V gene's germline CDR1 is SGHTA and CDR2 FQGNSA. This CDR3 has 17 residues. The CDR3 DNA is TGTGCCAGCAGCTTAGCGCGAGGGGGCGCCAATAATTCACCCCTCCACTTT. This gives the protein CASSLARGGANNSPLHF.

Note on this clone: Other DNA variants within this sample encode the same CDR3. The gene calls are TRBV5-1 and TRBJ2-3, with 13 bases that match TRBD2. Trimming cost V 2 bases and J 1 base; bases outside gene matches: 1. The V gene's germline CDR1 is SGHRS and CDR2 YFSETQ. The CDR3 is 16 residues long. Here the CDR3 DNA reads TGCGCCAGCAGCTTAGGGACTAGCGGGGGCACAGATACGCAGTATTTT. Its translation is CASSLGTSGGTDTQYF.

Here the CDR3 DNA reads TGTGCCAGCAGTGTCGGGGTCACTGAAGCTTTCTTT. Amino acids: CASSVGVTEAFF. The rearrangement links TRBV25-1 to TRBJ1-1, with no clear D. In germline, CDR1 is MGHDK, CDR2 SYGVNS. The V end lost 4 bases, the J end lost 4 bases, and 7 bases lay between the germline ends. CDR3 size: 12 residues.

This clone was seen a few times. The J gene is TRBJ1-1, the V gene TRBV2; D not certain. The CDR3 contains 12 residues. Trimming took 11 bases from V and 1 from J, leaving 11 bases between them. Germline loops: CDR1 SNHLY, CDR2 FYNNEI. The CDR3 loop reads CAHHEQNTEAFF. CDR3 sequence (DNA): TGTGCCCACCACGAGCAGAACACTGAAGCTTTCTTT.

The chain couples TRBV15 to TRBJ2-7, with 16 bases aligning to TRBD2. V gave up 4 bases and J gave up 1 base; unmatched junction bases: 7. The germline V gene has CDR1 LNHNV and CDR2 YYDKDF (reference sequence). The CDR3 sequence is 18 residues long. The CDR3 here is CATSKPGLAGGISYEQYF. CDR3 coding DNA: TGTGCCACCAGCAAGCCGGGACTAGCGGGAGGGATTTCCTACGAGCAGTACTTC.

This clone was counted once. This chain uses TRBV14 with TRBJ1-2, with 10 bases identical to TRBD1. The CDR3 is 14 residues long. V was pared by 2 bases and J by 7 bases, with 4 bases of the junction left unmatched. Germline CDR1 and CDR2: SGHDN and FVKESK. DNA of the CDR3: TGTGCCAGCAGCCAACGGACAGGGGGGGGTGGCTACACCTTC. It encodes CASSQRTGGGGYTF.

In its sample, this clone was seen once. J is TRBJ2-6 and V is TRBV5-1; D is unclear. The CDR3 loop spans 16 amino acids. V lost 4 bases, J lost 0 bases, and 11 bases lay in between. Germline V gene sequence: CDR1 SGHRS, CDR2 YFSETQ. As DNA, the CDR3 is TGCGCCAGCAGCCCGTCCTTCAGCTCTGGGGCCAACGTCCTGACTTTC. Translation: CASSPSFSSGANVLTF.

The chain recombines TRBV24-1 with TRBJ2-5, with 12 positions matching TRBD1. This CDR3 contains 16 residues. V lost 4 bases to trimming and J lost 3 bases; unmatched junction nucleotides: 5. Germline V CDR1 and CDR2: KGHDR, SFDVKD. CDR3: CATSETGTGGEETQYF. The CDR3 bases are TGTGCCACCAGTGAGACCGGGACAGGGGGCGAAGAGACCCAGTACTTC.

The V and J genes are TRBV7-6 and TRBJ2-7, with D maybe TRBD2 (6 bases). Trimming took off 5 bases at V and 5 bases at J, with 22 bases between the two ends. CDR1 and CDR2 (germline): SGHVS, FNYEAQ. This CDR3 is built from 16 residues. The CDR3 is CASSVVVAGKPHEQYF. The CDR3, as DNA: TGTGCCAGCAGCGTCGTAGTTGCGGGAAAACCCCACGAGCAGTACTTC.

This chain connects TRBV9 to TRBJ2-1, with 9 nucleotides matching TRBD2. The CDR3 runs to 17 residues. CDR1 is SGDLS, CDR2 YYNGEE, per germline. With 0 bases clipped from V and 0 bases from J, the junction kept 4 bases outside the gene matches. CDR3 in DNA: TGTGCCAGCAGCGTAGAAAGCGGGAGGAACTCCTACAATGAGCAGTTCTTC. Protein product: CASSVESGRNSYNEQFF.

The genes are TRBV7-9 and TRBJ1-4; TRBD1 aligns across 8 bases. This CDR3 comprises 15 residues. The germline gives CDR1 SEHNR, CDR2 FQNEAQ (reference sequence). V gave up 5 bases and J gave up 7 bases; unmatched junction bases: 9. The CDR3 is CASSPRTGSSEKLFF. The CDR3 DNA reads as TGTGCCAGCAGCCCGCGGACAGGGTCAAGTGAAAAACTGTTTTTT.

V gene TRBV5-1 combines with J gene TRBJ2-7; 10 bases agree with TRBD1. With 4 bases clipped from V and 6 bases from J, the junction kept 1 base outside the gene matches. CDR3 length equals 12 residues. Looked up from germline, CDR1 is SGHRS and CDR2 is YFSETQ. The CDR3 region is CASSGTGAEQYF. CDR3 in DNA: TGCGCCAGCAGCGGGACAGGGGCCGAGCAGTACTTC.

The rearrangement joins TRBV11-2 to TRBJ2-2; 8 bases map to TRBD1. V shed 6 bases, J shed 6 bases, and the junction held 3 bases outside the gene matches. The germline gives CDR1 SGHAT, CDR2 FQNNGV. The CDR3 is 13 residues long. CDR3 amino acids: CASREDRAGELFF. CDR3 coding DNA: TGTGCCAGCAGAGAGGACAGGGCCGGGGAGCTGTTTTTT.

This clone was detected once. The chain combines TRBV5-1 with TRBJ1-2; TRBD1 matches 7 bases. CDR3 length: 16 residues. The junction had 12 bases not matched to a gene; V was cut back by 5 bases and J by 2 bases. Germline V lookup: CDR1 SGHRS, CDR2 YFSETQ. The CDR3 DNA reads TGCGCCAGCAGAGGACAGGTAGAAGGGCCCAACTATGGCTACACCTTC. It yields the protein CASRGQVEGPNYGYTF.

The chain is built from TRBV19 and TRBJ2-1, with D possibly being TRBD2 (5 bases). Germline CDR1 LNHDA, CDR2 SQIVND (reference sequence). The CDR3 spans 13 residues. Trimming cost V 6 bases and J 8 bases, with 14 bases left between them. The CDR3 is CASRSGIWDEQFF. The CDR3 nucleotides are TGTGCCAGTAGGAGCGGAATATGGGATGAGCAGTTCTTC.

The sample holds many counts of this clone. The chain joins TRBV7-8 to TRBJ2-6, with TRBD2 as a possible D gene (5 bases). With 11 bases removed from V and 3 bases from J, the gap between germline ends came to 11 bases. Germline-derived CDR1 and CDR2 are SGHVS and FQNEAQ. This CDR3 spans 13 amino acids. The CDR3 loop reads CAGGGSGANVLTF. For the CDR3, the DNA is TGTGCCGGAGGTGGTAGTGGGGCCAACGTCCTGACTTTC. The full variable domain, in which reference TRBV7-8 and TRBJ2-6 provide the parts outside the CDR3, is GAGVSQSPRYKVAKRGQDVALRCDPISGHVSLFWYQQALGQGPEFLTYFQNEAQLDKSGLPSDRFFAERPEGSVSTLKIQRTQQEDSAVYLCAGGGSGANVLTFGAGSRLTVL.

This rearrangement joins TRBV7-9 to TRBJ2-1; 7 nucleotides align to TRBD2. Germline values: CDR1 SEHNR, CDR2 FQNEAQ (reference sequence). The CDR3 runs 16 residues. V lost 4 bases, J lost 4 bases, and 10 bases stayed unmatched. CDR3 DNA: TGTGCCAGCAGCTCGTTGGGGCTAGCGGAATACAATGAGCAGTTCTTC. Its translation is CASSSLGLAEYNEQFF.

The chain employs TRBV9 and TRBJ2-1; D is possibly TRBD2 (5 bases). V was trimmed by 2 bases and J by 0 bases, leaving 12 bases between them. The CDR3 sequence is 16 residues long. Germline CDR1 SGDLS, CDR2 YYNGEE. The CDR3 nucleotides are TGTGCCAGCAGCGTCCGTAGCGCGCGCTCCTACAATGAGCAGTTCTTC. The encoded protein is CASSVRSARSYNEQFF.

This rearrangement joins TRBV15 to TRBJ2-2; D is possibly TRBD1 (5 bases). CDR1 and CDR2 from the germline V gene are LNHNV and YYDKDF (reference sequence). CDR3 length equals 15 residues. Deletions cut 1 base from V and 7 bases from J, with 13 bases between. CDR3 amino acids: CATSRAGAGYGELFF. CDR3 nucleotides: TGTGCCACCAGCAGAGCAGGCGCAGGGTACGGGGAGCTGTTTTTT.